Here is one T cell receptor beta chain with its context. Each donor's status was that of a healthy bone marrow donor. CDR1 and CDR2 (germline): SGHRS, YFSETQ. V lost 8 bases and J lost 7, with 22 bases in between. The length of the CDR3 is 15 residues. The sample comes from a study of cytomegalovirus exposure and HLA in healthy donors. The study ran its PCR with 60 Vbeta and 13 Jbeta primers. Assay used: immunoSEQ multiplex PCR; TCRdb lists only in-frame clones, some missing. Here the sample spans some 100,000 clones, 75% to 85% being singletons. The chain uses TRBV5-1 and TRBJ2-1, with D perhaps matching TRBD1 (6 bases). Input material: PBMCs. This TCR was recovered from a male donor in good health and CMV-seropositive. The DNA for the CDR3 is TGCGCCAGTTCCCCGACAGGAAGGTCCGAAAATGAGCAGTTCTTC. The encoded protein is CASSPTGRSENEQFF.